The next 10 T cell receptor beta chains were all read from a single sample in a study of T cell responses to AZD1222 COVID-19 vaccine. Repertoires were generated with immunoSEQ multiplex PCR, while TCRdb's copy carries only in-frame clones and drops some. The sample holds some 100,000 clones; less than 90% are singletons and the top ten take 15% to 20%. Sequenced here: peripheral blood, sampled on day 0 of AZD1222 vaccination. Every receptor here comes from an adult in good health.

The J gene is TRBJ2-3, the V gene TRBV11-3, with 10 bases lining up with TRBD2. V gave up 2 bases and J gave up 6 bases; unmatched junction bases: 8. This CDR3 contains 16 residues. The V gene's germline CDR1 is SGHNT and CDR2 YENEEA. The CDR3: CASSLSPSGRPDTQYF. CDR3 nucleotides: TGTGCCAGCAGCTTAAGTCCTAGCGGGAGACCCGATACGCAGTATTTT. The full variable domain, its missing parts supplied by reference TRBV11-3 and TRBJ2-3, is EAGVVQSPRYKIIEKKQPVAFWCNPISGHNTLYWYLQNLGQGPELLIRYENEEAVDDSQLPKDRFSAERLKGVDSTLKIQPAELGDSAVYLCASSLSPSGRPDTQYFGPGTRLTVL.

CDR3 bases: TGTGCCAGCAGCCCTAACCGCTACGAGCAGTACTTC. This translates into CASSPNRYEQYF. The V gene is TRBV11-2, the J gene TRBJ2-7; D not resolved. The germline V gene has CDR1 SGHAT and CDR2 FQNNGV. The CDR3 is 12 residues long. The V gene lost 5 bases and the J gene lost 3 bases, with 8 bases spanning the gap.

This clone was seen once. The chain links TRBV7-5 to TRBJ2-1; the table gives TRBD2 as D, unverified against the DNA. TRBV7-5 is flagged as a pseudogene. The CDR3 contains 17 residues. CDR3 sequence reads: CVRSLRRGGTTDNEQFF. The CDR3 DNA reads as TGTGTCAGAAGCTTGCGGCGCGGGGGGACTACCGACAATGAGCAGTTCTTC.

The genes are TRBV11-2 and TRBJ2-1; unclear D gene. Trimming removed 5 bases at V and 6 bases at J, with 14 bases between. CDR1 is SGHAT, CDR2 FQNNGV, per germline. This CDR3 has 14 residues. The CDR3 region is CASSHLARANEQFF. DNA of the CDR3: TGTGCCAGCAGCCACTTGGCTAGGGCCAATGAGCAGTTCTTC.

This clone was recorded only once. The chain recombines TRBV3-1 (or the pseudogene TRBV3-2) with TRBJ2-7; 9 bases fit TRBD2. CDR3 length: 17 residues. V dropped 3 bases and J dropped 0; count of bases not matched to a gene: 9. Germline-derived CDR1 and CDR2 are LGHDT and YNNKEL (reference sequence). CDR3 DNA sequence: TGTGCCAGCAGCCAGAGTCTAGCGGGACCGAGCTCCTACGAGCAGTACTTC. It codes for CASSQSLAGPSSYEQYF.

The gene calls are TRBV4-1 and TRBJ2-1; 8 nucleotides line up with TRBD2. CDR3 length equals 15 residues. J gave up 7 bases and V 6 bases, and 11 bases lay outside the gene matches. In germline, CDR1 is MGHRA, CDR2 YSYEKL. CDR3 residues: CASSRTPRGGNEQFF. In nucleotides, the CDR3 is TGCGCCAGCAGTAGGACTCCCCGGGGGGGAAATGAGCAGTTCTTC.

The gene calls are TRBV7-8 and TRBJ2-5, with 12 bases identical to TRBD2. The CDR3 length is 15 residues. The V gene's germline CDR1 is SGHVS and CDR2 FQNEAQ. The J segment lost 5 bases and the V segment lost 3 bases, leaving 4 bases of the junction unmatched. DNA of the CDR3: TGTGCCAGCAGCTTCTGGACTAGCGGGATTGAGACCCAGTACTTC. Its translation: CASSFWTSGIETQYF.

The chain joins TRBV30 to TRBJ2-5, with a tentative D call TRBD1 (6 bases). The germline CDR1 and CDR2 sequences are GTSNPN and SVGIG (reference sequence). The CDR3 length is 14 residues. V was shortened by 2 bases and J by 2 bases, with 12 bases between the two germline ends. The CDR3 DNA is TGTGCCTGGAGTCGCACCGACAGGCAAGAGACCCAGTACTTC. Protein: CAWSRTDRQETQYF.

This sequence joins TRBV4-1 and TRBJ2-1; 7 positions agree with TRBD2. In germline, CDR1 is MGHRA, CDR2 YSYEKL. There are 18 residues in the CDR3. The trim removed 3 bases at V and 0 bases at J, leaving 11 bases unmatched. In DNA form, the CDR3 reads TGCGCCAGCAGCCATAAATGGGGGGGAGCGAGCTCCTACAATGAGCAGTTCTTC. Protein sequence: CASSHKWGGASSYNEQFF.

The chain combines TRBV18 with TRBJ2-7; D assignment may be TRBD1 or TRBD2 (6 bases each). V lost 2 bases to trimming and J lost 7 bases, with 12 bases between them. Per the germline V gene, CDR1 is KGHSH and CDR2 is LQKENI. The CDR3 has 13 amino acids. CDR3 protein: CASSPSGGREQYF. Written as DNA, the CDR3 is TGTGCCAGCTCACCAAGTGGGGGGCGGGAGCAGTACTTC. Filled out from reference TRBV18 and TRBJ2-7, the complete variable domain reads NAGVMQNPRHLVRRRGQEARLRCSPMKGHSHVYWYRQLPEEGLKFMVYLQKENIIDESGMPKERFSAEFPKEGPSILRIQQVVRGDSAAYFCASSPSGGREQYFGPGTRLTVT.